This TCR beta chain was profiled in a study of radiotherapy plus CTLA-4 blockade in lung cancer. Study information: Under 20% of patients responded objectively, and about 30% achieved disease control.

Comments on this clone: The antigen is undetermined.

The CDR3 has 12 residues. Trimming cost V 5 bases and J 5 bases, with 9 bases left between them. CDR1 and CDR2 (germline): SGHAT, FQNNGV. Repertoires were generated with immunoSEQ multiplex PCR, while TCRdb's copy carries only in-frame clones and drops some. The sample holds more than 75,000 clones, about two thirds seen once. Findings of the study overall: Researchers report tumor-derived TCR clones expanding in blood after radiotherapy plus ipilimumab. How blood T cell clones changed early, along with interferon-beta, reportedly forecast response best.

The source material was peripheral blood, sampled from a patient treated with radiotherapy plus ipilimumab. The chain carries TRBV11-2 and TRBJ1-1; D gene unclear. This sequence originates from a human donor with non-small cell lung cancer that progressed on radiotherapy plus ipilimumab. The CDR3 nucleotides read TGTGCCAGCAGCCGTGGAGGGACTGAAGCTTTCTTT. The encoded protein is CASSRGGTEAFF. The entire variable domain, with the rest obtained from reference TRBV11-2 and TRBJ1-1, is as follows: EAGVAQSPRYKIIEKRQSVAFWCNPISGHATLYWYQQILGQGPKLLIQFQNNGVVDDSQLPKDRFSAERLKGVDSTLKIQPAKLEDSAVYLCASSRGGTEAFFGQGTRLTVV.